Detailed here is one T cell receptor beta chain. Antigen specificity is unknown. The CDR3 has 12 residues. Germline CDR1 MNHEY, CDR2 SVGAGI. Trimming took 4 bases from V and 8 from J, leaving 11 bases between them. This sample stems from a study of shared clonotypes between healthy human individuals. Study-level findings and limits: Clonotype sharing among the donors was expected to vary with sequencing depth.

Clones were sequenced by immunoSEQ multiplex PCR, and TCRdb holds only the in-frame ones, with some missing. The sample lists some 1,600,000 clones; approximately 98% were seen once. The chain combines TRBV6-5 with TRBJ1-2; perhaps TRBD1 as D (6 bases). The receptor was isolated from a man aged 25-45 years in good health. Sequencing was done on a sample of naive CD4+ T cells sorted from blood. Specified subset: CD45RA+ positively selected. Written as DNA, the CDR3 is TGTGCCAGCAGTTTACAGGGATACGGCTACACCTTC. Translation: CASSLQGYGYTF.